This TCR beta chain was captured in a study of blood T cell repertoires in COVID-19. At the level of the study: Material from acute and convalescent COVID-19 was sourced from the United States, Italy and Spain. T cells, B-cell-depleted T cells, or PBMCs supplied cDNA or gDNA.

The V end was cut by 3 bases, the J end by 8 bases, with 9 bases between. CDR1 is SGHNT, CDR2 YYREEE, per germline (reference sequence). The CDR3 contains 12 residues. Source study methods: Estimation of nucleated cell counts was performed using reference gene primer amplification. Produced via immunoSEQ multiplex PCR; TCRdb's table is partial and in-frame only. V and J calls and clone size are those listed in that table; D and trimming were worked out from the DNA. Of approximately 280,000 clones listed, about 90% are singletons. The sequencing sample was made of peripheral blood. The chain is built from TRBV5-4 and TRBJ2-1; no definite D call. The TCR comes from a woman in her 30s who had recovered from COVID-19. This CDR3 is CASSSRTDEQFF. As DNA, the CDR3 is TGTGCCAGCAGCTCCCGTACGGATGAGCAGTTCTTC.